The present TCR beta chain was sequenced within a study of cytomegalovirus exposure and HLA in healthy donors (dated 2017 in TCRdb). Background on the whole study: An earlier analysis of some 620 of the donors reported roughly 300 Gb of sequence data and around 120 million unique TCR beta sequences obtained from roughly 170 million T cells. An early release covering 500 to 750 HLA-typed donors comprised approximately 290 gigabases of sequencing data and about 90 million unique TCR sequences. Of the 398 genotyped donors, about 84% fell in the genetic ancestry cluster associated with self-reported Caucasian donors. The study aimed to test whether signatures of past pathogen exposure could be identified by cataloging public T cell receptors. The study used immunosequencing to profile the T cell repertoires of about 670 subjects and linked those repertoires to cytomegalovirus serostatus. Along with the approximately 650-subject first cohort, a separate validation cohort of over a hundred different subjects was used. High-throughput TCR immunosequencing, statistical association of individual TCRs with disease status, and machine learning were combined to predict cytomegalovirus infection status. A later analysis re-analyzed previously published TCR beta repertoires from 660 or so donors and added high-resolution HLA genotyping to study TCR occurrence patterns. The later analysis used no new phenotypic data to find candidate immune exposures, relying instead on TCR beta sequences and their occurrence across donors. An earlier analysis of some 600 of the donors applied high-throughput TCR beta sequencing to assess whether each TCR beta V gene segment acted as functional or pseudogenic. Alongside the repertoire data, information on donor age, sex, ethnicity and CMV serostatus was compiled. A later genetic analysis used genome-wide SNP genotypes for about 60% of the 666 donors, treating that subset as a discovery cohort. Every repertoire in the discovery cohort had been generated on one and the same sequencing platform. HLA typing included class I and class II loci at four-digit resolution. The number of donors typed differed by locus, with 629-630 for A, B, C, DRB1 and DQB1, around 500 for DQA1, 606 for DPA1, and approximately 470 for DPB1. A few DR-DQ haplotypes were handled as single units for association and clustering because linkage in the cohort was strong. On average, around 200,000 unique TCR beta nucleotide sequences were sequenced per donor among 398 genotyped donors of the cohort, with around 19% of those sequences being non-productive. Overall study outcomes, separate from this receptor: A later analysis reported that several top co-occurrence clusters appeared linked to parvovirus B19, influenza, CMV and Epstein-Barr virus. In a later analysis, more than 15,000 TCR beta sequences were associated with specific HLA alleles at a false discovery rate of 0.05. This cohort had only TCR beta chains sequenced, and the lack of alpha or paired-chain data limited which features could be detected. Most TCR sequences were observed very rarely across donors, whereas some public TCRs were present in many individuals. The presence/absence analyses assumed that sequencing depth was roughly uniform across donors, and that assumption may not be true. In a later genetic analysis, fewer N-insertions in productive TCRs were reported among donors in an Asian-associated ancestry cluster than the roughly 640-donor mean. The authors suggested that the approach could potentially be extended to other disease states and immunological phenotypes. Cytomegalovirus status was reported to be diagnosed by the classifier with high specificity and sensitivity in both the original and validation cohorts. Most CMV-associated TCR beta chains appeared to be HLA-restricted in a later analysis, and the HLA associations seemed to be driven largely by CMV exposure. An earlier analysis of 587 of the donors showed that most TCR beta V segments appeared in productive rearrangements either about 87% or about 30% of the time, which broadly matched IMGT annotations. Three of the identified cytomegalovirus-associated TCR beta chains were confirmed in vitro to be specific for cytomegalovirus antigens. Because HLA typing was unavailable for some donors at each locus, only the typed subset was used in association tests. Because the 87-base-pair reads could not distinguish some IMGT-functional V segments, including TRBV6-2 and TRBV6-3, those segments were excluded. The earlier analysis of about 600 of the donors excluded 15 to 20 rarely observed V segments, including chromosome 9 orphons, because counts were too low. Correlated functional status among segregating V segments might reflect linkage disequilibrium, but an unknown experimental factor could not be ruled out. Compared with equally common non-associated chains, HLA-associated TCR beta chains in a later analysis were more clonally expanded and had lower generation probabilities. In a later genetic analysis, a missense DCLRE1C variant was associated with V-gene and J-gene trimming of TCR beta chains, and the association was replicated in an independent cohort. Immune exposure information for the cohort was limited to CMV serostatus. A further reported finding was that TCR beta sequences accurately predicted the HLA-A and HLA-B alleles for most subjects in the first cohort. A total of some 180 TCR beta chains were listed by the study as associated with cytomegalovirus. A cluster of highly shared sequence variants was judged likely to represent a technical artifact of the sequencing pipeline. In a later analysis, the rate of TCR association differed among HLA loci, with DRB1 alleles having the most associated TCRs and HLA-C alleles having the fewest. Assigning TCR associations to individual alleles was difficult when HLA alleles, especially DR and DQ, strongly co-occurred.

V and J lose 4 bases and 7 bases, and a span of 27 bases separates them. From the cysteine through the phenylalanine, the CDR3 covers 17 amino acids. The kept DNA is CDR3 alone, 51 bases in frame from the first base. CDR1 and CDR2 (SGHNT, YYREEE) derive from the germline V gene (reference sequence). In total, 600 or so healthy bone marrow donors made up the cohort. Cohort members were all nominally healthy when sampled, although unrecorded immune exposures were likely present. The donor was CMV seronegative and was included in the group of around 320 seronegative cohort members. A peripheral blood sample was provided by each donor, and peripheral blood mononuclear cells were used for TCR beta sequencing. Genomic DNA extraction from the blood cell samples was performed with the Qiagen DNeasy Blood Extraction Kit. On this clone: The antigen it binds to is not known. No qualities accompany the bases; no much larger clone lies one base away.

Libraries were built with the immunoSEQ multiplex PCR assay. For the multiplex PCR, a mixture combining 60 forward primers for TCR Vbeta segments and 13 reverse primers for TCR Jbeta segments was used. Amplification of the CDR3 region of rearranged TCR beta genes was performed with a multiplex PCR assay on genomic DNA. The amplified TCR beta libraries were sequenced on the Illumina HiSeq System as 87-base-pair reads. In the original analysis: Across the 670 or so repertoires, a later analysis counted 78 million or so unique TCR beta chains, around 11 million of which were shared by at least two donors. A nearest-neighbor algorithm error-corrected the raw reads and collapsed the reads into unique sequences, merging closely related sequences to remove PCR and sequencing errors. Alignment of CDR3 sequences to IMGT reference sequences was used to assign V, D and J gene segments. For a sequence to be retained, at least a six-nucleotide match to both a V gene segment and a J gene segment was required. A rearrangement was called productive if the CDR3 had no stop codons and remained in frame with V and J, and every other rearrangement was called non-productive. Following IMGT convention, CDR3 was defined as the stretch from the second conserved V-encoded cysteine to the conserved J-encoded phenylalanine. The earlier analysis of some 580 of the donors excluded any sequence lacking an unambiguous match to a single V gene segment. An earlier analysis of a few hundred of the donors called V segments functional above 56.7% productive rearrangements and segregating when the between-donor standard deviation exceeded 5%. A statistical classification framework was built for diagnosing cytomegalovirus status from the catalog of TCR beta chain sequences. A later analysis assigned V and J genes by comparing TCR nucleotide sequences with IMGT/GENE-DB human TR gene sequences. Using the TCRdist pipeline, a later analysis assigned CDR3 sequences along with most-parsimonious VDJ recombination scenarios. In a later analysis, each TCR beta chain was defined by its CDR3 amino acid sequence together with its V-gene family, and reads without a unique V-gene family were excluded. To address suspected cross-contamination and a sequencing artifact, a later analysis removed around 590 highly shared, low-generation-probability nucleotide sequences. In a later analysis, a clonal expansion index for each public chain was calculated from normalized within-repertoire ranks of inferred template counts. In a later analysis, generation probabilities were computed using a VDJ recombination model fitted to out-of-frame rearrangements, and the results were checked against IGoR. A later analysis scored TCR-TCR, TCR-HLA and TCR-CMV co-occurrence with hypergeometric tests, applying a repertoire-size bias correction to TCR pairs. False discovery rates were estimated in a later analysis by permuting HLA or CMV assignments 20 times. In a later analysis, co-occurring TCRs were grouped with DBSCAN, and TCRdist sequence similarity was added when clustering was performed within HLA-allele-positive subsets. For co-occurrence clustering, repertoires with fewer than 30,000 or more than 120,000 public chains were excluded, along with roughly 5 repertoires with anomalous nucleotide sharing. TCRdb retrieved this table from immuneACCESS and kept in-frame rearrangements only. Not all clones are present; in checked studies, unresolved V genes account for under half, and no reason is known for the remainder. V, J and clone size are those of that table, while D and trimming were read from the DNA. The sample has some 150,000 clones on record, roughly 84% of them singletons. The ten most abundant clones make up about 1.5% of the sample.

The sequence derives from a male donor in good health and CMV-seronegative. The source material was PBMCs. The sequence links TRBV5-4 to TRBJ2-7; TRBD2 could be the D gene, as 7 bases match. The sequenced DNA is TGTGCCAGCAGCCCGACTTTCTGGGCTAGCGAGGGGGGGGAGCAGTACTTC. Its coded protein is CASSPTFWASEGGEQYF.